The 10 T cell receptor beta chains given below trace back to one sample, sequenced in a study of shared clonotypes between healthy human individuals. Data came from immunoSEQ multiplex PCR; TCRdb stores just in-frame clones and leaves some out. This sample has 2 million to 3 million clones, with under 95% found just once. Sample: naive CD4+ T cells from PBMCs. Subset described: CD45RA+ positively selected. The receptors shown here come from a man aged 18 to 35 in good health. Some clones in this sample may be carry-over from other donors' samples.

This clone appeared once. This chain connects TRBV6-5 to TRBJ1-5; 7 nucleotides agree with TRBD1. The CDR3 loop spans 15 amino acids. V lost 6 bases and J lost 4; bases outside the gene matches: 9. Germline V gives CDR1 MNHEY, CDR2 SVGAGI. CDR3 sequence: CASRRQGEGNQPQHF. The CDR3 DNA follows: TGTGCCAGCAGGAGACAGGGAGAGGGTAATCAGCCCCAGCATTTT.

This chain connects TRBV11-2 to TRBJ2-1; 10 bases line up with TRBD2. CDR3 size: 15 residues. Unmatched junction bases numbered 7, after V lost 4 bases and J lost 7 bases. In germline, CDR1 is SGHAT, CDR2 FQNNGV. The CDR3 reads CASSSLAGNNNEQFF. Written as DNA, the CDR3 is TGTGCCAGCAGCTCACTAGCGGGGAATAATAATGAGCAGTTCTTC.

The V gene is TRBV10-3, the J gene TRBJ2-5; 10 bases match TRBD2. Germline V CDR1 and CDR2: ENHRY, SYGVKD. The CDR3 sequence is 15 residues long. V lost 4 bases to trimming and J lost 2 bases; unmatched junction nucleotides: 4. CDR3 amino acids: CAISAGTSAQETQYF. CDR3 sequence (DNA): TGTGCCATCAGTGCCGGGACTAGCGCTCAAGAGACCCAGTACTTC.

The genes are TRBV7-2 and TRBJ2-2, with D maybe TRBD1 (5 bases). Trimming removed 5 bases from V and 2 bases from J, with 9 bases in between. The CDR3 covers 14 residues. CDR1 SGHTA and CDR2 FQGNSA come from the germline V gene. The CDR3: CASSQGQNTGELFF. The CDR3 region has the DNA TGTGCCAGCAGCCAGGGCCAAAACACCGGGGAGCTGTTTTTT.

This sequence joins TRBV5-1 and TRBJ1-1, with TRBD1 identical over 9 bases. V lost 4 bases, J lost 6 bases, and 16 bases stayed unmatched. Germline-derived CDR1 and CDR2 are SGHRS and YFSETQ. The CDR3 sequence is 17 residues long. The CDR3 reads CASSAAAVGQGYAEAFF. The CDR3 region has the DNA TGCGCCAGCAGCGCCGCCGCCGTGGGACAGGGTTATGCTGAAGCTTTCTTT.

V is TRBV19 and J is TRBJ1-1; TRBD1 agrees at 7 bases. Germline V gives CDR1 LNHDA, CDR2 SQIVND (reference sequence). V gave up 8 bases and J gave up 0 bases; unmatched junction bases: 6. This CDR3 comprises 14 residues. The CDR3 region is CASADRAMNTEAFF. The CDR3 nucleotides are TGTGCCAGTGCTGACAGGGCCATGAACACTGAAGCTTTCTTT. Filled out from reference TRBV19 and TRBJ1-1, the complete variable domain reads DGGITQSPKYLFRKEGQNVTLSCEQNLNHDAMYWYRQDPGQGLRLIYYSQIVNDFQKGDIAEGYSVSREKKESFPLTVTSAQKNPTAFYLCASADRAMNTEAFFGQGTRLTVV.

This sequence joins TRBV15 and TRBJ1-4; D may be TRBD1 (5 bases). V shed 3 bases and J shed 6 bases, with 14 bases lying between them. The CDR3 extends over 15 amino acids. CDR1 LNHNV and CDR2 YYDKDF come from the germline V gene (reference sequence). CDR3 sequence: CATSRGDEGDEKLFF. CDR3 DNA: TGTGCCACCAGCAGGGGGGACGAAGGAGATGAAAAACTGTTTTTT.

The chain combines TRBV2 with TRBJ2-7; the match to TRBD1 covers 9 bases. CDR3 length: 14 residues. V shed 6 bases, J shed 4 bases, and the junction held 7 bases outside the gene matches. Germline lookup yields CDR1 SNHLY and CDR2 FYNNEI. CDR3 protein: CASSRGTGMYEQYF. For the CDR3, the DNA is TGTGCCAGCAGCCGAGGGACAGGGATGTACGAGCAGTACTTC. Based on the CDR3 plus reference TRBV2 and TRBJ2-7, the full variable domain is EPEVTQTPSHQVTQMGQEVILRCVPISNHLYFYWYRQILGQKVEFLVSFYNNEISEKSEIFDDQFSVERPDGSNFTLKIRSTKLEDSAMYFCASSRGTGMYEQYFGPGTRLTVT.

The chain combines TRBV5-3 with TRBJ2-1, with 11 bases fitting TRBD2. TRBV5-3 falls under the ORF class, with uncertain function. The length of the CDR3 is 16 residues. V dropped 0 bases and J dropped 2; count of bases not matched to a gene: 1. The CDR3 spells CARSLASGGTYNEQFF. The CDR3 DNA reads as TGTGCCAGAAGCTTGGCTAGCGGGGGGACCTACAATGAGCAGTTCTTC.

The V and J genes are TRBV28 and TRBJ1-6; D perhaps matches TRBD1 (6 bases). Deletions cut 10 bases from V and 6 bases from J, with 22 bases between. The CDR3 is 16 amino acids. Germline V lookup: CDR1 MDHEN, CDR2 SYDVKM. CDR3 region: CATQQGGEVINSPLHF. The CDR3, as DNA: TGTGCCACCCAACAGGGTGGAGAGGTAATTAATTCACCCCTCCACTTT.